Presented here are 21 T cell receptor beta chains from one specimen sequenced in a study of human T cells and chemical hapten exposure. The time point is: pre-sensitization, week 0. Treatment denoted: therapeutic diphenylcyclopropenone sensitization with weekly scalp DPC. In TCRdb, the RACE reads were re-called with MiXCR into one record per CDR3 protein. This table has approximately 370,000 distinct CDR3 sequences, approximately 5% appearing once. Specimen: whole blood, collected in connection with sensitization to the hapten diphenylcyclopropenone (DPC). The source of these receptors is a woman between 18 and 29 years old with alopecia areata. Some clones in this sample may be carry-over from other donors' samples.

Only a few counts were recorded for this clonotype. J is TRBJ2-3 and V is TRBV7-2; possible D gene TRBD2, 7 bases. The length of the CDR3 is 17 residues. Germline values: CDR1 SGHTA, CDR2 FQGNSA. V was clipped by 1 base and J by 0 bases, with 14 bases between them. Here the CDR3 DNA reads TGTGCCAGCAGCTTAGTTTCTCGGGGGGCTAGCACAGATACGCAGTATTTT. Encoded protein: CASSLVSRGASTDTQYF. Complete variable domain (other parts from reference TRBV7-2 and TRBJ2-3): GAGVSQSPSNKVTEKGKDVELRCDPISGHTALYWYRQSLGQGLEFLIYFQGNSAPDKSGLPSDRFSAERTGGSVSTLTIQRTQQEDSAVYLCASSLVSRGASTDTQYFGPGTRLTVL.

This clonotype was found a few times. The chain links TRBV5-5 to TRBJ1-6; D is perhaps TRBD1 (6 bases). The CDR3 length is 16 residues. Trimming removed 3 bases at V and 4 bases at J, with 14 bases between. CDR1 is SGHKS, CDR2 YYEKEE, per germline (reference sequence). CDR3 residues: CASSYYGTPYNSPLHF. The CDR3 region has the DNA TGTGCCAGCAGCTACTACGGGACACCGTATAATTCACCCCTCCACTTT.

This clonotype appeared a few times. V and J are TRBV7-2 and TRBJ1-2; perhaps TRBD1 as D (5 bases). With 3 bases removed from V and 1 base from J, the gap between germline ends came to 12 bases. Germline V gives CDR1 SGHTA, CDR2 FQGNSA. The CDR3 has 15 amino acids. This chain's CDR3 is CASSFYGADNYGYTF. The CDR3 nucleotides are TGTGCCAGCAGCTTCTATGGGGCCGATAACTATGGCTACACCTTC.

Concerning this clonotype itself: Just one base apart from a much larger clone, this may be a read error. A read error is likely, as this CDR3 ends without the conserved phenylalanine or tryptophan. The chain is built from TRBV25-1 and TRBJ1-2; D may be TRBD1 (5 bases). Germline V lookup: CDR1 MGHDK, CDR2 SYGVNS. The CDR3 is 15 amino acids. Trimming removed 6 bases from V and 4 bases from J, with 18 bases in between. The CDR3 region is CASRGALGPVYGYTI. As DNA, the CDR3 is TGTGCCAGCAGAGGGGCGCTGGGACCTGTCTATGGCTACACCATC.

V and J are TRBV29-1 and TRBJ1-2; D unclear. With 5 bases removed from V and 4 bases from J, the gap between germline ends came to 20 bases. The germline CDR1 and CDR2 sequences are SQVTM and ANQGSEA. The CDR3 runs 15 residues. The CDR3 nucleotides are TGCAGCGTTTCGCGAGAGGGAGTACCTGTCTATGGCTACACCTTC. Its protein product is CSVSREGVPVYGYTF.

This clonotype appeared a few times. The chain joins TRBV4-1 to TRBJ2-2; the D gene is possibly TRBD2 (6 bases). V lost 0 bases and J 0 bases, leaving 14 bases between the germline ends. The CDR3 covers 18 residues. In germline, CDR1 is MGHRA, CDR2 YSYEKL. The CDR3 spells CASSQDWEAFANTGELFF. The CDR3 DNA reads TGCGCCAGCAGCCAAGATTGGGAGGCGTTCGCGAACACCGGGGAGCTGTTTTTT.

V and J are TRBV25-1 and TRBJ2-7; 7 bases match TRBD1. Germline V gene sequence: CDR1 MGHDK, CDR2 SYGVNS. This CDR3 region has 13 residues. With 4 bases clipped from V and 3 bases from J, the junction kept 3 bases outside the gene matches. CDR3 bases: TGTGCCAGCAGTGCGACAGGGATCTACGAGCAGTACTTC. Its translation: CASSATGIYEQYF.

This clonotype was detected many times. This chain uses TRBV3-1 with TRBJ1-5; TRBD1 agrees at 9 bases. J lost 5 bases, V lost 5 bases, and 10 bases had no gene match. The CDR3 loop spans 16 amino acids. Germline-derived CDR1 and CDR2 are LGHDT and YNNKEL (reference sequence). CDR3 nucleotide sequence: TGTGCCAGCAGCGCTACAGGGGGCGGAATCGATCAGCCCCAGCATTTT. Translating it yields CASSATGGGIDQPQHF. Using reference TRBV3-1 and TRBJ1-5 for the parts outside the CDR3, the full variable domain is DTAVSQTPKYLVTQMGNDKSIKCEQNLGHDTMYWYKQDSKKFLKIMFSYNNKELIINETVPNRFSPKSPDKAHLNLHINSLELGDSAVYFCASSATGGGIDQPQHFGDGTRLSIL.

There are many counts of this clonotype. The CDR3 sequence is CASSLVGRRQDFGYTF. The CDR3 DNA follows: TGCGCCAGCAGCTTGGTGGGCCGCCGGCAGGATTTTGGCTACACCTTC. The chain has TRBV5-1 and TRBJ1-2; D not resolved. The CDR3 covers 16 residues. CDR1 and CDR2 from the germline V gene are SGHRS and YFSETQ. The V end lost 0 bases, the J end lost 7 bases, and 19 bases lay between the germline ends.

This clonotype was counted ten times or more. The chain carries TRBV10-3 and TRBJ1-1; TRBD1 is a possible D gene (6 bases). The V end was cut by 3 bases, the J end by 0 bases, with 11 bases between. The length of the CDR3 is 15 residues. Germline V gene sequence: CDR1 ENHRY, CDR2 SYGVKD. The CDR3 is CAISEGWTVNTEAFF. The DNA of the CDR3 is TGTGCCATCAGTGAAGGTTGGACAGTGAACACTGAAGCTTTCTTT.

This clonotype was detected a few times. The genes are TRBV10-3 and TRBJ2-7, with D possibly TRBD2 on 6 matching bases. V was cut by 7 bases and J by 7 bases, with 20 bases left in between. The CDR3 runs to 14 residues. Germline lookup yields CDR1 ENHRY and CDR2 SYGVKD. CDR3 amino acids: CAITLLEGGGEQYF. The CDR3 nucleotides read TGTGCCATCACCTTACTAGAAGGTGGGGGGGAGCAGTACTTC.

This clonotype has just a few counts. V usage is TRBV5-5 and J usage is TRBJ2-7, with TRBD1 matching 7 bases. V shed 0 bases, J shed 2 bases, and the junction held 5 bases outside the gene matches. CDR3 size: 15 residues. Germline CDR1 SGHKS, CDR2 YYEKEE (reference sequence). CDR3 in amino acids: CASSLVPRGTYEQYF. In DNA form, the CDR3 reads TGTGCCAGCAGCTTGGTTCCCAGGGGGACCTACGAGCAGTACTTC.

At least ten counts were recorded for this clonotype. The rearrangement joins TRBV24-1 to TRBJ2-1; 7 bases align to TRBD1. Germline CDR1 is KGHDR and CDR2 is SFDVKD. This CDR3 region has 10 residues. V lost 9 bases to trimming and J lost 8 bases; unmatched junction nucleotides: 0. DNA of the CDR3: TGTGCCACCCAGGGGGATGAGCAGTTCTTC. This sequence encodes CATQGDEQFF.

J is TRBJ2-3 and V is TRBV11-2; D is unresolved. Trimming pared 2 bases from V and 6 bases from J, leaving 12 bases between. This CDR3 is 14 amino acids long. Per germline, CDR1 SGHAT and CDR2 FQNNGV. The DNA of the CDR3 is TGTGCCAGCAGCTTACGGTCCTTGGGGGATACGCAGTATTTT. Amino acids: CASSLRSLGDTQYF.

This clonotype was detected only a few times. The chain links TRBV3-1 to TRBJ2-3, with D uncertain. V was cut by 1 base and J by 2 bases, with 10 bases left in between. This CDR3 has 15 amino acids. Germline CDR1 is LGHDT and CDR2 is YNNKEL (reference sequence). CDR3 sequence: CASSQAADNTDTQYF. CDR3 in DNA: TGTGCCAGCAGCCAAGCCGCGGATAACACAGATACGCAGTATTTT.

This clonotype showed up many times. V is TRBV7-9 and J is TRBJ1-4; no definite D call. With 1 base removed from V and 6 bases from J, the gap between germline ends came to 9 bases. The CDR3 consists of 14 residues. Per germline, CDR1 SEHNR and CDR2 FQNEAQ (reference sequence). Here the CDR3 DNA reads TGTGCCAGCAGCTTAGGAAACGGCGATGAAAAACTGTTTTTT. Its protein product is CASSLGNGDEKLFF.

The chain joins TRBV4-2 to TRBJ2-7; 9 bases align to TRBD1. V lost 4 bases, J lost 1 base, and 2 bases stayed unmatched. The CDR3 consists of 14 residues. The V gene's germline CDR1 is LGHNA and CDR2 YNFKEQ. This chain's CDR3 is CASSRDRGSYEQYF. CDR3 nucleotides: TGTGCCAGCAGCCGAGACAGGGGGTCCTACGAGCAGTACTTC.

This clonotype was picked up many times. The chain uses TRBV6-2 or TRBV6-3 and TRBJ2-2; D is undetermined. V dropped 8 bases and J dropped 2 bases, with 18 bases sitting between them. This CDR3 has 16 amino acids. Germline values: CDR1 MNHEY, CDR2 SVGEGT. In DNA form, the CDR3 reads TGTGCCAGCGCGGATGGCACGGGCCCCAACACCGGGGAGCTGTTTTTT. It is translated as CASADGTGPNTGELFF.

This clonotype was seen at least ten times. The chain has TRBV15 and TRBJ2-1; no clear D. Germline assignment: CDR1 LNHNV and CDR2 YYDKDF (reference sequence). V dropped 1 base and J dropped 4 bases, with 8 bases sitting between them. This CDR3 is 14 amino acids long. The CDR3 DNA follows: TGTGCCACCAGCAGAGTCCCCAGATACAATGAGCAGTTCTTC. As protein: CATSRVPRYNEQFF.

This clonotype was seen only a few times. The J gene is TRBJ2-5, the V gene TRBV25-1, with D perhaps assigned TRBD1 or TRBD2 (5 bases each). CDR3 length equals 16 residues. Germline CDR1 MGHDK, CDR2 SYGVNS. V was cut by 7 bases and J by 2 bases, with 20 bases left in between. The CDR3 loop is CASTPGRSSTQETQYF. CDR3 bases: TGTGCCAGCACCCCAGGGCGGTCTAGCACACAAGAGACCCAGTACTTC. The variable domain in full, completed from reference TRBV25-1 and TRBJ2-5, reads EADIYQTPRYLVIGTGKKITLECSQTMGHDKMYWYQQDPGMELHLIHYSYGVNSTEKGDLSSESTVSRIRTEHFPLTLESARPSHTSQYLCASTPGRSSTQETQYFGPGTRLLVL.

This clonotype was counted ten times or more. This chain links TRBV4-2 with TRBJ1-5, with no clear D. Trimming stripped 0 bases from V and 11 bases from J, with 11 bases between. Germline CDR1 and CDR2: LGHNA and YNFKEQ. The CDR3 runs 13 residues. The CDR3: CASSQDRNGAQHF. As DNA, the CDR3 is TGTGCCAGCAGCCAAGATCGTAACGGGGCCCAGCATTTT.